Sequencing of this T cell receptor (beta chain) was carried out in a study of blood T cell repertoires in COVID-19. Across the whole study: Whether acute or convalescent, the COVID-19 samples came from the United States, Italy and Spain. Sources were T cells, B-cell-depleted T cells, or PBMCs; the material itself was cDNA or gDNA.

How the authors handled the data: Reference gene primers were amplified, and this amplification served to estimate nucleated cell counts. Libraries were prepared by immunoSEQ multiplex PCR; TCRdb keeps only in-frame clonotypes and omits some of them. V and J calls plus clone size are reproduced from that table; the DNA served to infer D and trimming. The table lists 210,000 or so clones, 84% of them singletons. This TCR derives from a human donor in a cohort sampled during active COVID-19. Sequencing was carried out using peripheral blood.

CDR3 nucleotides: TGTGCCATCAGTGCGGGACAGAAGAACACTGAAGCTTTCTTT. This sequence encodes CAISAGQKNTEAFF. The rearrangement joins TRBV10-3 to TRBJ1-1, with TRBD1 matching 7 bases. Germline loops: CDR1 ENHRY, CDR2 SYGVKD. The CDR3 length is 14 residues. The V and J ends lost 4 bases and 1 base, in that order; junction bases with no gene match: 3.